Each of the 15 T cell receptor beta chains below was sequenced from the same sample in a study of shared clonotypes between healthy human individuals. Cells designated naive CD8 were CD45RO-negative and were positively selected for CCR7, with terminally differentiated effector memory CD45RA+ cells excluded. The table came from immunoSEQ multiplex PCR; TCRdb's copy has only in-frame clones and leaves some out. Among approximately 600,000 clones listed, roughly 95% were seen once. Sequencing was carried out using naive CD8+ T cells sorted from blood. Source of these receptors: a woman in her thirties in good health.

This clone has only one observation. The chain combines TRBV29-1 with TRBJ2-5; D ambiguous. From germline, CDR1 is SQVTM and CDR2 ANQGSEA. The CDR3 extends over 12 amino acids. The V gene lost 6 bases and the J gene lost 3 bases, with 11 bases spanning the gap. The CDR3 DNA follows: TGCAGCGTGCCGGACGGCAAAGAGACCCAGTACTTC. Amino acid sequence: CSVPDGKETQYF.

The chain uses TRBV27 and TRBJ1-2; D ambiguous. The CDR3 has 16 residues. Trimming pared 2 bases from V and 4 bases from J, leaving 17 bases between. CDR1 is MNHEY and CDR2 is SMNVEV in the germline V gene (reference sequence). CDR3 residues: CASSLAPLDDAYGYTF. For the CDR3, the DNA is TGTGCCAGCAGTTTAGCCCCTTTGGACGACGCCTATGGCTACACCTTC.

This chain joins TRBV11-2 and TRBJ2-7, with TRBD2 as a possible D gene (5 bases). Germline values: CDR1 SGHAT, CDR2 FQNNGV. This CDR3 has 15 residues. V lost 2 bases and J 6 bases, leaving 17 bases between the germline ends. Written as DNA, the CDR3 is TGTGCCAGCAGCTTAATCCACCGGGGTACCCTCGAGCAGTACTTC. Its protein product is CASSLIHRGTLEQYF.

This clone was seen a single time. V and J are TRBV2 and TRBJ2-7, with TRBD1 matching over 9 bases. Germline CDR1 reads SNHLY; CDR2 reads FYNNEI. Trimming at V came to 8 bases and at J to 2 bases, leaving 10 bases not matched to a gene. This CDR3 is built from 15 residues. The chain's CDR3 is CASERDRDVAYEQYF. Written as DNA, the CDR3 is TGTGCCAGCGAGCGGGACAGGGACGTTGCCTACGAGCAGTACTTC.

In this sample, this clone turned up once. The chain couples TRBV27 to TRBJ2-7; 9 bases map to TRBD1. The CDR3 covers 14 residues. The germline V gene encodes CDR1 MNHEY and CDR2 SMNVEV (reference sequence). With 6 bases clipped from V and 4 bases from J, the junction kept 7 bases outside the gene matches. The CDR3 DNA reads TGTGCCAGCAGCCCCGGGACAGGGAAGTACGAGCAGTACTTC. Its translation is CASSPGTGKYEQYF.

V gene TRBV9 combines with J gene TRBJ1-1; TRBD1 might be the D (5 bases). The CDR3 has 12 residues. Germline V gives CDR1 SGDLS, CDR2 YYNGEE. V was pared by 7 bases and J by 1 base, with 8 bases between. In DNA form, the CDR3 reads TGTGCCAGCGGAGGGACGAACACTGAAGCTTTCTTT. Translating gives CASGGTNTEAFF.

This clone is a singleton in its sample. The V call is TRBV19, the J call TRBJ2-1; possibly TRBD1 for D (6 bases). The CDR3 consists of 15 residues. Germline CDR1 reads LNHDA; CDR2 reads SQIVND (reference sequence). Trimming took off 1 base at V and 4 bases at J, with 11 bases between the two ends. The CDR3 protein is CASSIAQGPYNEQFF. The CDR3, as DNA: TGTGCCAGTAGTATAGCCCAGGGGCCATACAATGAGCAGTTCTTC. The full variable domain, in which reference TRBV19 and TRBJ2-1 provide the parts outside the CDR3, is DGGITQSPKYLFRKEGQNVTLSCEQNLNHDAMYWYRQDPGQGLRLIYYSQIVNDFQKGDIAEGYSVSREKKESFPLTVTSAQKNPTAFYLCASSIAQGPYNEQFFGPGTRLTVL.

The V call is TRBV7-8, the J call TRBJ2-7; TRBD2 is a possible D gene (6 bases). Germline V CDR1 and CDR2: SGHVS, FQNEAQ. This CDR3 region has 14 residues. V lost 6 bases to trimming and J lost 0 bases, with 12 bases between them. DNA for the CDR3: TGTGCCAGCAGGTGGGCGGGACGCTCCTACGAGCAGTACTTC. Translating gives CASRWAGRSYEQYF.

This rearrangement joins TRBV13 to TRBJ2-7, with 16 bases fitting TRBD2. Looked up from germline, CDR1 is PRHDT and CDR2 is FYEKMQ (reference sequence). After removal of 5 bases from V and 4 bases from J, the junction contained 14 bases not matched to a gene. CDR3 length equals 19 residues. As DNA, the CDR3 is TGTGCCAGCAGCACCTCCGGGACTAGCGGGAGGGCCGCGGGGTACGAGCAGTACTTC. Protein product: CASSTSGTSGRAAGYEQYF.

J is TRBJ2-1 and V is TRBV9, with 7 bases fitting TRBD2. The V gene end was trimmed by 3 bases and the J gene end by 4 bases; junction bases not matched to a gene: 7. There are 15 residues in the CDR3. The germline CDR1 and CDR2 sequences are SGDLS and YYNGEE. The CDR3, as DNA: TGTGCCAGCAGCGCAAGCGGGACGGAATACAATGAGCAGTTCTTC. Its translation: CASSASGTEYNEQFF.

This chain links TRBV11-3 with TRBJ1-5; 9 nucleotides agree with TRBD1. This CDR3 has 19 amino acids. With V trimmed by 1 base and J by 0 bases, 10 bases remained unmatched. Germline V CDR1 and CDR2: SGHNT, YENEEA. The chain's CDR3 is CASSLVGDRDGYSNQPQHF. The CDR3 DNA sequence: TGTGCCAGCAGCTTAGTGGGGGACAGGGATGGATATAGCAATCAGCCCCAGCATTTT.

V and J are TRBV11-2 and TRBJ2-1; D may be TRBD2 (6 bases). Between the trimmed V and J ends, which lost 3 bases and 2 bases, there was a span of 17 bases. The CDR3 spans 17 residues. Germline lookup yields CDR1 SGHAT and CDR2 FQNNGV. CDR3 amino acids: CASSFQWGGEAYNEQFF. The CDR3 region has the DNA TGTGCCAGCAGCTTCCAGTGGGGCGGGGAAGCCTACAATGAGCAGTTCTTC.

V gene TRBV29-1 combines with J gene TRBJ2-1; tentative D call: TRBD2 (5 bases). Trimming cost V 7 bases and J 9 bases, with 13 bases left between them. The CDR3 is made up of 11 amino acids. Germline assignment: CDR1 SQVTM and CDR2 ANQGSEA. Here the CDR3 reads CSAIEGGEQFF. In DNA, the CDR3 is TGCAGCGCGATTGAGGGTGGTGAGCAGTTCTTC.

This chain connects TRBV27 to TRBJ1-1, with a tentative D call TRBD1 (5 bases). Trimming stripped 3 bases from V and 4 bases from J, with 15 bases between. There are 15 residues in the CDR3. Germline V lookup: CDR1 MNHEY, CDR2 SMNVEV (reference sequence). The CDR3 loop is CASSLGGRVGTEAFF. CDR3 DNA sequence: TGTGCCAGCAGTTTGGGGGGAAGGGTCGGCACTGAAGCTTTCTTT.

The CDR3 DNA follows: TGTGCCAGCAGCTTAGGGGCTAGCGGGAGAAACAATGAGCAGTTCTTC. The encoded protein is CASSLGASGRNNEQFF. The chain joins TRBV13 to TRBJ2-1, with 10 positions matching TRBD2. The CDR3 is 16 residues long. Germline V gene data show CDR1 as PRHDT and CDR2 as FYEKMQ (reference sequence). Germline trimming cut 0 bases from V and 5 bases from J; bases unmatched to any gene: 4.